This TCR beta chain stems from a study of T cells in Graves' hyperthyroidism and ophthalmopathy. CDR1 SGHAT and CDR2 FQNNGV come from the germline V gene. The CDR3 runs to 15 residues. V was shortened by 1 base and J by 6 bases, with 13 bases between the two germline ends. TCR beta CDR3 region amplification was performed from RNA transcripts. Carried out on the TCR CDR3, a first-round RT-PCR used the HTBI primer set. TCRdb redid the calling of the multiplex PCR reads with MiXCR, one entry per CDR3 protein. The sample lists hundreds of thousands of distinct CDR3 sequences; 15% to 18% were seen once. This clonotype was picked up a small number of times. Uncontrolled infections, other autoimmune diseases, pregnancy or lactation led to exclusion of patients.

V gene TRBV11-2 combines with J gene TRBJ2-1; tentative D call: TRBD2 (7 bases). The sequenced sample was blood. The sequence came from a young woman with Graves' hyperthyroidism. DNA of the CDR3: TGTGCCAGCAGCTTAGGCGGGGGCACTAGCAATGAGCAGTTCTTC. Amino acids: CASSLGGGTSNEQFF.